Listed below are T cell receptor beta chains from one sample, sequenced in a study of blood T cell repertoires in COVID-19. Method: immunoSEQ multiplex PCR; TCRdb's copy keeps in-frame clones and lacks some. In the table there are 150,000 or so clones, approximately 86% of which are singletons. Input material: peripheral blood. The receptor set was obtained from a man in his forties or fifties with active or convalescent COVID-19. Both conserved end residues are part of each CDR3. Each record gives: V gene, CDR3 protein.

>TRBV7-2
CASSLIGAGGTDTQYF
>TRBV7-2
CASDPGGSYEQYF
>TRBV24-1
CATSVTSGGAGDTQYF
>TRBV27
CASRRQGANYGYTF
>TRBV29-1
CSVERTGNTEAFF
>TRBV27
CASSERGLAGGKQYF
>TRBV2
CASSEVSPFYEQYF
>TRBV7-2
CASSTRRITEAFF
>TRBV5-1
CASSLSSAGGRLEQFF
>TRBV5-6
CASSLELARETQYF
>TRBV27
CASSPLGSSKNIQYF
>TRBV6-2/TRBV6-3
CASSQTGNQPQHF
>TRBV5-1
CASSLRGQGNQETQYF
>TRBV18
CASSPPSSGYNEQFF
>TRBV5-5
CASSSNIGDNEQFF
>TRBV21-1
CASSKMTGGKYEQYF
>TRBV18
CASSQTARRSGYTF
>TRBV10-3
CATNPEPTDTQYF
>TRBV27
CASSQGQNTEAFF
>TRBV4-2
CASSQRGIQATGEKLFF
>TRBV6-6
CASSYGIGRQNTEAFF
>TRBV19
CASSMGQGVEDTQYF
>TRBV7-6
CASSLIGDTIYF
>TRBV18
CASSPPGTGARGEQFF
>TRBV5-1
CASSLSVQGTNYGYTF
>TRBV7-3
CASSPSLYNEQFF
>TRBV7-9
CASSLWTGTYSNQPQHF
>TRBV19
CASSILGGTSTDTQYF
>TRBV3-1/TRBV3-2
CASSPLDFGANVLTF
>TRBV27
CASSPSTGLAGVSSYNEQFF
>TRBV4-3
CASSPARAGYYGYTF
>TRBV5-4
CASSPYRTSGGARTQYF
>TRBV28
CASSTTADEKLFF
>TRBV10-3
CAISESIGRRNTIYF
>TRBV7-9
CASTKAGEGTEAFF
>TRBV19
CASSTVQNSNQPQHF